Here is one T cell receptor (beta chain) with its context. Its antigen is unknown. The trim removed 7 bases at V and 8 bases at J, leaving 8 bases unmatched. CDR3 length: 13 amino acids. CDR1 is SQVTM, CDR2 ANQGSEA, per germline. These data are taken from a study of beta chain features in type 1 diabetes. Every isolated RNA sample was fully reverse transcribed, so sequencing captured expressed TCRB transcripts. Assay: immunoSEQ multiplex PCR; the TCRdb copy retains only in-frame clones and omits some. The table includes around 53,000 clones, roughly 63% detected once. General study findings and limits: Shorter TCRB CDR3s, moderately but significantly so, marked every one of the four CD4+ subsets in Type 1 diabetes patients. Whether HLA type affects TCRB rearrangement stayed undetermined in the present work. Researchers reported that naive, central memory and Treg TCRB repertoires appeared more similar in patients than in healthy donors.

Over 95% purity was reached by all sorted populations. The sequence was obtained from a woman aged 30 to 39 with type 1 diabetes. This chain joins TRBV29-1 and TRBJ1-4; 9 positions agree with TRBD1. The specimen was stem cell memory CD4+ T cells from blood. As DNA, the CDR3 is TGCAGCGCAGGACAGGGGCAGAGGGAAAAACTGTTTTTT. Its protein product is CSAGQGQREKLFF.